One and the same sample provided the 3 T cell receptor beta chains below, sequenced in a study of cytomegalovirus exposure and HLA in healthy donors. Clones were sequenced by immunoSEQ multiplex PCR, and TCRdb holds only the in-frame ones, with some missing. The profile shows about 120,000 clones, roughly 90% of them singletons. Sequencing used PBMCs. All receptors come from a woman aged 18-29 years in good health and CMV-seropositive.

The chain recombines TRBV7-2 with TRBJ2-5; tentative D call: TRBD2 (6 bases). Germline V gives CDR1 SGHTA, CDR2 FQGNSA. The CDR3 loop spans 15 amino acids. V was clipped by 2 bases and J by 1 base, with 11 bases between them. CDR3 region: CASSLLTGGQETQYF. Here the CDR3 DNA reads TGTGCCAGCAGCTTATTAACCGGGGGCCAAGAGACCCAGTACTTC.

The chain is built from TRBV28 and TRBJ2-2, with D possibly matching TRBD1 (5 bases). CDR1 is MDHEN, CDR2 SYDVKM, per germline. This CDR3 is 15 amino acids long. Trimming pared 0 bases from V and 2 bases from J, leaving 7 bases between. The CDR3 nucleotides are TGTGCCAGCAGTTTATGGGACACCAACACCGGGGAGCTGTTTTTT. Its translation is CASSLWDTNTGELFF.

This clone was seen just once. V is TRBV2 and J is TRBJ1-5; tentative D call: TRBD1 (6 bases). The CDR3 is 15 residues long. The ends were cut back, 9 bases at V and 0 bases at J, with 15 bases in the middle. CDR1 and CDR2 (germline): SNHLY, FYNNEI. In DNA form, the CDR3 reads TGTGCCAGTAAATCAGGACAGTATAGCAATCAGCCCCAGCATTTT. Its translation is CASKSGQYSNQPQHF.